The clone carrying this TCR beta chain was observed many times. The antigen is undetermined. These data belong to a study of Graves' ophthalmopathy and Graves' hyperthyroidism. Across the study: Peripheral blood was gathered at the point of initial diagnosis, before any treatment started. Overall study findings and caveats: Separation of ophthalmopathy from stable hyperthyroidism was achieved by a 13-signature model, at approximately 88% sensitivity and roughly 80% specificity. Clonotypes were expanded in thyroid at above 0.001 frequency, and most also appeared in blood.

The CDR3 is 11 residues long. The germline V gene encodes CDR1 DFQATT and CDR2 SNEGSKA (reference sequence). V lost 1 base and J 7 bases, leaving 4 bases between the germline ends. Other autoimmune diseases, uncontrolled infections, pregnancy or lactation excluded patients from enrollment. For repertoire sequencing, the TCR beta CDR3 regions were amplified from RNA transcripts. In the first round, RT-PCR was carried out with HTBI primers, and a multiplex PCR formed the second round. TCRdb re-called the multiplex PCR reads with MiXCR, one entry per CDR3 protein. This sample carries roughly 410,000 distinct CDR3 sequences, 15% of them seen once, and the ten largest clones take roughly 7%.

Sample: peripheral blood. The rearrangement links TRBV20-1 to TRBJ2-2; D unclear. This TCR came from a woman aged 18-29 years with stable Graves' hyperthyroidism. For the CDR3, the DNA is TGCAGTGCTAGAGTTGACGGGGAGCTGTTTTTT. Translation: CSARVDGELFF.